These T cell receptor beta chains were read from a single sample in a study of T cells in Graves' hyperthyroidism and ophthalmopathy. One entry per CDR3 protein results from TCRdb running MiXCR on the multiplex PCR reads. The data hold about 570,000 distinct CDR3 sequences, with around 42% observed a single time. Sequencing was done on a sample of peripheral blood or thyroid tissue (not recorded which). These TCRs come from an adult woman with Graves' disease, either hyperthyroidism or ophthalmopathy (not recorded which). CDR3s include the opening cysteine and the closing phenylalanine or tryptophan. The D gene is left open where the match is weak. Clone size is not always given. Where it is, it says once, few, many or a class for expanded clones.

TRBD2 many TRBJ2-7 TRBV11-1 TGTGCCAGCAGCCTCTCCGGGACTAGCGGCACATACGAGCAGTACTTC CASSLSGTSGTYEQYF
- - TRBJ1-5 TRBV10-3 TGTGCCATCAGTGAGTCGGCAGGTCAAGGCAATCAGCCCCAGCATTTT CAISESAGQGNQPQHF
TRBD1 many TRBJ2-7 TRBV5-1 TGCGCCAGCAGCGGCGGGGACAGGGTCTACGAGCAGTACTTC CASSGGDRVYEQYF
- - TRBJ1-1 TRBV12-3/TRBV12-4 TGTGCCAGCAGTTTATCCTTTGGGGGCACTGAAGCTTTCTTT CASSLSFGGTEAFF
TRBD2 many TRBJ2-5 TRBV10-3 TGTGCCATCAGTCCCGGACTAGCGGTAGTCCAAGAGACCCAGTACTTC CAISPGLAVVQETQYF
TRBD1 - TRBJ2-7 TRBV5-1 TGCGCCAGCAGCCTCGGACAGGGCAGTCTTAGCTCCTACGAGCAGTACTTC CASSLGQGSLSSYEQYF
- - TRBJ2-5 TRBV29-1 TGCAGCGTCTCCTACACCGGGGAGTCGGAGACCCAGTACTTC CSVSYTGESETQYF
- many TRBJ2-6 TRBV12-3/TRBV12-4 TGTGCCAGCAGTGATCGGACAGTCTCTGGGGCCAACGTCCTGACTTTC CASSDRTVSGANVLTF
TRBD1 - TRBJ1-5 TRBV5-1 TGCGCCAGCAGCCGAACCGCAGGGGGGACGGCGGGTCAGCCCCAGCATTTT CASSRTAGGTAGQPQHF
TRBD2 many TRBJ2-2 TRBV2 TGTGCCAGCGCCACTAGCGGGAGAATTGGCGGGGAGCTGTTTTTT CASATSGRIGGELFF
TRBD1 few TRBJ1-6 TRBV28 TGTGCCAGCAGTTTATGGGCAGGGGGCAAAAACTCACCCCTCCACTTT CASSLWAGGKNSPLHF
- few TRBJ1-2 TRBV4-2 TGTGCCAGCAGCCAAGACAGGGCCCTAAACTATGGCTACACCTTC CASSQDRALNYGYTF
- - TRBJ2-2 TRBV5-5 TGTGCCAGCAGCTTGGCTGGGTTCGAGCTGTTTTTT CASSLAGFELFF
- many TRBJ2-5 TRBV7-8 TGTGCCAGCAGCTCCCGGGACATGCTAGAGACCCAGTACTTC CASSSRDMLETQYF
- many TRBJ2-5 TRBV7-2 TGTGCCAGCAGCTCAAATAGAGGGGGAGAGACCCAGTACTTC CASSSNRGGETQYF
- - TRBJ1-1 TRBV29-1 TGCAGCGTTGGGGTGGGGACGAACACTGAAGCTTTCTTT CSVGVGTNTEAFF
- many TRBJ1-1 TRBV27 TGTGCCAGCAGTTATACACTAGCGAACACTGAAGCTTTCTTT CASSYTLANTEAFF
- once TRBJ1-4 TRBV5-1 TGCGCCAGCAGCGGGGGGGCGCGGAAACTGTTTTTT CASSGGARKLFF
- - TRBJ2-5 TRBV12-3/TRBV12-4 TGTGCCAGCAGTAACACCGGGGAGACCCAGTACTTC CASSNTGETQYF
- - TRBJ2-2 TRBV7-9 TGTGCCAGCAGCGCCAGACAGGAATGGAGGGAGCTGTTTTTT CASSARQEWRELFF
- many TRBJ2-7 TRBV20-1 TGCAGTGCCCTCGGACAGATCTACGAGCAGTACTTC CSALGQIYEQYF
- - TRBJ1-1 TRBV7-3 TGTGCCAGCAAAGATCCAGGGGTGGGCGTCGCAGAAGCTTTCTTT CASKDPGVGVAEAFF
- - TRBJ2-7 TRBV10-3 TGTGCCGCCCAAGAGACGGCAGAACCCTACGAGCAGTACTTC CAAQETAEPYEQYF
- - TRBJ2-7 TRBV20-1 TGCAGTGCTAGATGGGCCAGGGATTACGAGCAGTACTTC CSARWARDYEQYF
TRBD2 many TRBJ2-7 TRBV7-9 TGTGCCAGCAGACCCATGGGACTAGCGGGAGTCTACGAGCAGTACTTC CASRPMGLAGVYEQYF
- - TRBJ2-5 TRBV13 TGTGCCAGCAGCCCCAGAGTAGTAGAGGCCCAGTACTTC CASSPRVVEAQYF
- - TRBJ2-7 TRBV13 - CASSSLRARDYEQYF
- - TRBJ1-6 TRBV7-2 TGTGCCAGCAGCTTAGAAGGGTCTAGTTCACCCCTCCACTTT CASSLEGSSSPLHF
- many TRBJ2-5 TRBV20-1 TGCAGTGCTAGAGGGTTTAGGGGCGCTCGGGAGACCCAGTACTTC CSARGFRGARETQYF
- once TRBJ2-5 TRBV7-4 TGTGCCAGCAGGTCAGGGCAGCCTAATCAGCCCCAGTACTTC CASRSGQPNQPQYF
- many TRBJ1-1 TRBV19 TGTGCCAGGCCGCGAGGTGAAGCTTTCTTT CARPRGEAFF
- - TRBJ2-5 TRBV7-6 TGTGCCAGCAGCTTAGCGGCAGGGCACGCCGAAGAGACCCAGTACTTC CASSLAAGHAEETQYF
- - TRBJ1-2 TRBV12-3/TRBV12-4 TGTGCCAGCAGCGTACAAGGGTTCGGTGGCTACACCTTC CASSVQGFGGYTF
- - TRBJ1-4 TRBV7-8 TGTGCCAGCAGCTCACGACAGGAGCCTAATGAAAAACTGTTTTTT CASSSRQEPNEKLFF
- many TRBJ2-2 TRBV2 TGTGCCAGCAGGGCGGTAGGGGGAGCCGGGGAGCTGTTTTTT CASRAVGGAGELFF
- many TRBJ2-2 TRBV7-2 TGTGCCAGCAGCTTCCGCTCCACCGGGGAGCTGTTTTTT CASSFRSTGELFF
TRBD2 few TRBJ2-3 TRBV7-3 TGTGCCAGCAGCTCAGCGGGAGACATAGATACGCAGTATTTT CASSSAGDIDTQYF
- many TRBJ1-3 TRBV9 TGTGCCAGCAGCGTAACAGAGAGCTCTGGAAACACCATATATTTT CASSVTESSGNTIYF
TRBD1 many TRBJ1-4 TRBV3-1 TGTGCCAGCAGCGCAGGGACAGGGGCTGAAAAACTGTTTTTT CASSAGTGAEKLFF
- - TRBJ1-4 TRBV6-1 TGTGCCAGCAGTCCAAGGAATTTGGATGAAAAACTGTTTTTT CASSPRNLDEKLFF
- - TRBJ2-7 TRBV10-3 TGTGCCATCAGTGGGGGGGCAGTCTACGAGCAGTACTTC CAISGGAVYEQYF
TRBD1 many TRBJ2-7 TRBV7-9 TGTGCCAGCAGCTCCAGTCCCGGGACAGGGGGTAGCTCCTACGAGCAGTACTTC CASSSSPGTGGSSYEQYF
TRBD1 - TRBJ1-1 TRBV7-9 TGTGCCAGCAGCCCACAAGGGACAGGACCGAACACTGAAGCTTTCTTT CASSPQGTGPNTEAFF
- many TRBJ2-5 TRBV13 TGTGCCAGCAGCTTATTCTGGGTCGGGGAGACCCAGTACTTC CASSLFWVGETQYF
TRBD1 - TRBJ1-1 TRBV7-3 TGTGCCAGCAGCCCGCAGGGGGGTATGGCTGAAGCTTTCTTT CASSPQGGMAEAFF
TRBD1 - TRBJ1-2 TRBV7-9 TGTGCCAGCAGCTCCGGGCAGGGGGAGGTCTGGGGCTACACCTTC CASSSGQGEVWGYTF
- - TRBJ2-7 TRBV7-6 TGTGCCAGCAGCTTAGGTAGGACGGTCACCTACGAGCAGTACTTC CASSLGRTVTYEQYF
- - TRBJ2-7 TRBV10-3 TGTGCCATCAGTGAACAGGGCGGATCCAACCACGAGCAGTACTTC CAISEQGGSNHEQYF
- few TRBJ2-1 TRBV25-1 TGTGCCAGCCACGGTGGTGGGGTTTCCTACAATGAGCAGTTCTTC CASHGGGVSYNEQFF
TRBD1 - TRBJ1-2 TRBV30 TGTGCCTGGGCCCCAGGGGGGACTAACTATGGCTACACCTTC CAWAPGGTNYGYTF
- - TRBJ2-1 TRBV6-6 TGTGCCACGCGGCTCGACCGGCAGGAGACCCAGTTCTTC CATRLDRQETQFF
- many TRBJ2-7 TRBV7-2 TGTGCCAGCAGCTTAGAGTCTAGAGGAAACTACGAGCAGTACTTC CASSLESRGNYEQYF
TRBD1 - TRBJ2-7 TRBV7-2 TGTGCCAGCAGCATCCAGGGGGAAGGGACCGAGCAGTACTTC CASSIQGEGTEQYF
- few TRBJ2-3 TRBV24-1 TGTGCCACTCTCTGGGGAGATACGCAGTATTTT CATLWGDTQYF
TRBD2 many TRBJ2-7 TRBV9 TGTGCCAGCAGCCCAGCGGGGACCTACGAGCAGTACTTC CASSPAGTYEQYF
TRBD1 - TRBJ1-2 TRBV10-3 TGTGCCATCCGGACAGGTGTTTATGGCTACACCTTC CAIRTGVYGYTF
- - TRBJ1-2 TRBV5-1 TGTGCCAGCAGCAGGGGACACTTAAACTATGGCTACACCTTC CASSRGHLNYGYTF
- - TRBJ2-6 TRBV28 TGTGCCAGCATGACTTATGGCTCGGCTGGGGCCAACGTCCTGACTTTC CASMTYGSAGANVLTF
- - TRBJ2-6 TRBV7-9 TGTGCCAGCAGCACATCCGGGACAGGGGCCAACGTCCTGACTTTC CASSTSGTGANVLTF